The 24 T cell receptor beta chains reported below all come from one sample, sequenced in a study of identical twins. TCRdb redid the calling of the 5' RACE reads with MiXCR, one entry per CDR3 protein. The sample carries approximately 1.8 million distinct CDR3 sequences, about 31% recorded once. Sequencing used cord blood. These receptors were taken from a newborn girl in good health.

This clonotype turned up a few times. The rearrangement uses TRBV27 and TRBJ2-7; D uncertain. CDR3 length: 15 amino acids. Germline CDR1 MNHEY, CDR2 SMNVEV (reference sequence). The V end lost 1 base, the J end lost 0 bases, and 10 bases lay between the germline ends. CDR3 coding DNA: TGTGCCAGCAGTTTATTTAAGCCCCGCTCCTACGAGCAGTACTTC. Its protein is CASSLFKPRSYEQYF.

This clonotype was seen only a few times. The rearrangement uses TRBV20-1 and TRBJ2-7; D may be TRBD2 (5 bases). Trimming shortened V by 4 bases and J by 4 bases, and 11 bases separated the two germline ends. The CDR3 spans 12 residues. Germline CDR1 DFQATT, CDR2 SNEGSKA (reference sequence). The CDR3 loop reads CSATQRAYEQYF. For the CDR3, the DNA is TGCAGTGCTACCCAGAGGGCGTACGAGCAGTACTTC.

The chain has TRBV29-1 and TRBJ2-3; tentative D call: TRBD2 (7 bases). This CDR3 region has 14 residues. The V end lost 3 bases, the J end lost 6 bases, and 16 bases lay between the germline ends. Per the germline V gene, CDR1 is SQVTM and CDR2 is ANQGSEA. CDR3 residues: CSVDLRGQWDTQYF. In nucleotides, the CDR3 is TGCAGCGTTGATTTGCGGGGGCAATGGGATACGCAGTATTTT.

The chain has TRBV29-1 and TRBJ2-1; D unclear. The J call is in doubt because the DNA end fits TRBJ2-7 better. CDR1 and CDR2 from the germline V gene are SQVTM and ANQGSEA. The CDR3 totals 12 residues. The CDR3 region has the DNA TGCAGCGTGGCGTTCCCCTACAATGAGCAGTACTTC. This translates into CSVAFPYNEQYF.

Concerning this clonotype itself: This clone may be a read error of a much larger clone one base away. The gene calls are TRBV6-5 and TRBJ2-5, with a weak D call TRBD2 (6 bases). The V gene lost 6 bases and the J gene lost 11 bases, with 22 bases spanning the gap. Germline V gene lookup returns CDR1 MNHEY and CDR2 SVGAGI. The CDR3 has 14 residues. In DNA form, the CDR3 reads TGTGCCAGCAGCACCCTAGCGACCCTCGCCAAGCAGTACTTC. Amino acid sequence: CASSTLATLAKQYF.

A few counts support this clonotype. The chain employs TRBV27 and TRBJ1-4, with TRBD1 matching 7 bases. CDR3 length: 13 residues. J gave up 8 bases and V 7 bases, and 7 bases lay outside the gene matches. Germline CDR1 reads MNHEY; CDR2 reads SMNVEV (reference sequence). The CDR3 coding sequence is TGTGCCAGCACCGGACAGGAGGGCGAAAAACTGTTTTTT. Translating it yields CASTGQEGEKLFF. The variable domain in full, with the rest retrieved from reference TRBV27 and TRBJ1-4, is EAQVTQNPRYLITVTGKKLTVTCSQNMNHEYMSWYRQDPGLGLRQIYYSMNVEVTDKGDVPEGYKVSRKEKRNFPLILESPSPNQTSLYFCASTGQEGEKLFFGSGTQLSVL.

Only a few counts were recorded for this clonotype. The J gene is TRBJ2-7, the V gene TRBV7-2; 13 nucleotides align to TRBD2. TRBJ2-5 matches the DNA end more closely, so the J call is doubtful. Germline V gene lookup returns CDR1 SGHTA and CDR2 FQGNSA. There are 17 residues in the CDR3. The CDR3 loop is CASSLDRTSGSQETQYF. Written as DNA, the CDR3 is TGTGCCAGCAGCTTAGACCGGACTAGCGGGAGTCAGGAGACCCAGTACTTC.

In its sample, this clonotype was seen a few times. This chain connects TRBV20-1 to TRBJ2-5; 12 bases line up with TRBD2. The CDR3 spans 15 residues. Germline CDR1 DFQATT, CDR2 SNEGSKA (reference sequence). Losses at the gene ends were 6 bases for V and 3 bases for J; bases not matched to a gene: 8. As DNA, the CDR3 is TGCAGTGCCCCATTCGCTAGCGGGAGGGAAGAGACCCAGTACTTC. Protein sequence: CSAPFASGREETQYF.

The rearrangement uses TRBV20-1 and TRBJ2-3; 10 nucleotides line up with TRBD2. Per germline, CDR1 DFQATT and CDR2 SNEGSKA (reference sequence). The CDR3 has 15 residues. V dropped 4 bases and J dropped 5; count of bases not matched to a gene: 9. The chain's CDR3 is CSAIRSSGSGDTQYF. The DNA of the CDR3 is TGCAGTGCTATCAGATCTAGCGGGAGTGGAGATACGCAGTATTTT.

This clonotype has more than one count but fewer than ten. A much larger clone is a single base away; this may be a read error. The chain uses TRBV28 and TRBJ2-1; D is possibly TRBD1 (6 bases). Trimming removed 6 bases from V and 4 bases from J, with 10 bases in between. Looked up from germline, CDR1 is MDHEN and CDR2 is SYDVKM. The CDR3 spans 13 residues. DNA for the CDR3: TGTGCCAGCAGACCCGGGACATACAATGAGCAGTTCTTC. Residues: CASRPGTYNEQFF.

The V call is TRBV28, the J call TRBJ2-1; TRBD2 agrees at 7 bases. Germline CDR1 MDHEN, CDR2 SYDVKM. The CDR3 length is 17 residues. Germline trimming cut 6 bases from V and 5 bases from J; bases unmatched to any gene: 16. CDR3 in amino acids: CASSPLVGREINNEQFF. The CDR3 DNA follows: TGTGCCAGCAGCCCCCTAGTGGGGCGGGAGATTAACAATGAGCAGTTCTTC.

Only a few counts were recorded for this clonotype. V and J are TRBV20-1 and TRBJ2-3; the D is unclear. In germline, CDR1 is DFQATT, CDR2 SNEGSKA (reference sequence). The CDR3 consists of 13 residues. V lost 2 bases and J lost 2, with 8 bases in between. CDR3 DNA: TGCAGTGCTAGAACCGGAGCCACAGATACGCAGTATTTT. The encoded protein is CSARTGATDTQYF.

The chain recombines TRBV20-1 with TRBJ2-7; the D gene could be TRBD1 or TRBD2 (6 bases each). The CDR3 totals 15 residues. Trimming left V 2 bases short and J 2 bases short, with 16 bases between. CDR1 DFQATT and CDR2 SNEGSKA come from the germline V gene (reference sequence). In DNA, the CDR3 is TGCAGTGCTAGAAGTGGATCGGGGGACACCTACGAGCAGTACTTC. Its protein product is CSARSGSGDTYEQYF.

This clonotype was detected only a few times. V and J are TRBV12-3 or TRBV12-4 and TRBJ1-4; perhaps TRBD1 as D (6 bases). V lost 6 bases and J 7 bases, leaving 12 bases between the germline ends. The CDR3 loop spans 13 amino acids. Here the CDR3 DNA reads TGTGCCAGCAGCGCGGGACACCTTGAAAAACTGTTTTTT. Translated, it gives CASSAGHLEKLFF.

The V call is TRBV20-1, the J call TRBJ1-2; TRBD1 aligns across 7 bases. J was trimmed by 6 bases and V by 4 bases; bases with no gene match: 8. The germline V gene encodes CDR1 DFQATT and CDR2 SNEGSKA (reference sequence). CDR3 length: 13 residues. CDR3 loop: CSAIQGTDDGYTF. The CDR3 DNA reads as TGCAGTGCTATACAAGGGACAGACGATGGCTACACCTTC.

This clonotype was counted between two and nine times. The rearrangement links TRBV6-5 to TRBJ2-5, with D perhaps TRBD2 (5 bases). The DNA matches TRBJ2-7 better at its end, which makes the J call doubtful. The CDR3 runs to 15 residues. Germline V gene sequence: CDR1 MNHEY, CDR2 SVGAGI. The CDR3 bases are TGTGCCAGCAGTTACATCGGGGATTGGCTATCCGAGCAGTACTTC. This sequence encodes CASSYIGDWLSEQYF.

In DNA form, the CDR3 reads TGTGCCAGCAGTTACTCGAGGGACAGCCCAAACCCCGAGCAGTTCTTC. This gives the protein CASSYSRDSPNPEQFF. V and J are TRBV6-6 and TRBJ2-1, with TRBD1 identical over 7 bases. Trimming at V came to 0 bases and at J to 10 bases, leaving 12 bases not matched to a gene. This CDR3 region has 16 residues. Germline V gene lookup returns CDR1 MNHNY and CDR2 SVGAGI (reference sequence).

The genes are TRBV27 and TRBJ1-1; 10 bases line up with TRBD1. Germline V gives CDR1 MNHEY, CDR2 SMNVEV (reference sequence). Trimming cost V 2 bases and J 0 bases; bases outside gene matches: 12. This CDR3 comprises 19 residues. The CDR3 DNA reads as TGTGCCAGCAGTTTAAGGGCGCCGGGACAGGGGCCCCTGAACACTGAAGCTTTCTTT. This sequence encodes CASSLRAPGQGPLNTEAFF.

Only a few counts were recorded for this clonotype. J is TRBJ2-1 and V is TRBV27; D may match TRBD1 or TRBD2 (5 bases each). CDR3 length: 16 amino acids. V was clipped by 4 bases and J by 0 bases, with 13 bases between them. Germline-derived CDR1 and CDR2 are MNHEY and SMNVEV (reference sequence). CDR3 in amino acids: CASSWGPGSSYNEQFF. The CDR3 DNA reads TGTGCCAGCAGTTGGGGACCAGGGAGCTCCTACAATGAGCAGTTCTTC.

This clonotype was picked up a small number of times. The chain uses TRBV29-1 and TRBJ1-1, with D possibly TRBD1 on 5 matching bases. Germline CDR1 is SQVTM and CDR2 is ANQGSEA. V gave up 4 bases and J gave up 0 bases, with 6 bases separating them. CDR3 length: 12 residues. CDR3 DNA sequence: TGCAGCGTTGGGACATTGAACACTGAAGCTTTCTTT. It encodes CSVGTLNTEAFF.

J is TRBJ2-3 and V is TRBV4-1; 11 bases line up with TRBD2. The CDR3 runs 17 residues. The V and J ends lost 1 base and 4 bases, in that order; junction bases with no gene match: 7. Per the germline V gene, CDR1 is MGHRA and CDR2 is YSYEKL. The CDR3 bases are TGCGCCAGCAGCCAAGGCCCGACTAGCGGGGTGGCAGATACGCAGTATTTT. Its translation is CASSQGPTSGVADTQYF.

The chain couples TRBV12-3 or TRBV12-4 to TRBJ2-7; 10 positions agree with TRBD2. V was clipped by 3 bases and J by 2 bases; unmatched bases: 4. This CDR3 is 15 amino acids long. DNA for the CDR3: TGTGCCAGCAGTTTCACTAGCGGGGCCCCCTACGAGCAGTACTTC. Translated, it gives CASSFTSGAPYEQYF.

This clonotype was counted between two and nine times. V usage is TRBV4-1 and J usage is TRBJ2-4; 9 nucleotides match TRBD2. The J call may be wrong; the DNA end is better matched by TRBJ2-5. Germline assignment: CDR1 MGHRA and CDR2 YSYEKL. This CDR3 contains 14 residues. The CDR3 DNA reads as TGCGCCAGCAGCCGTATAGCGGGAGTCGAGACCCAGTACTTC. As protein: CASSRIAGVETQYF.

V is TRBV20-1 and J is TRBJ2-3; no reliable D call. Trimming removed 3 bases from V and 4 bases from J, with 11 bases in between. The CDR3 loop spans 13 amino acids. Per the germline V gene, CDR1 is DFQATT and CDR2 is SNEGSKA (reference sequence). DNA for the CDR3: TGCAGTGCTAGGCGCGACGGCGCAGATACGCAGTATTTT. This codes for CSARRDGADTQYF.